This T cell receptor beta chain stems from a study of blood T cell repertoires in COVID-19. Only in-frame clones appear in the TCRdb table, and some are missing; sequencing was by immunoSEQ multiplex PCR. The sample lists 40,000 or so clones; around 85% were seen once. This CDR3 spans 15 amino acids. Germline V gives CDR1 SEHNR, CDR2 FQNEAQ (reference sequence). Deletions cut 1 base from V and 0 bases from J, with 9 bases between. Material: peripheral blood. This chain uses TRBV7-9 with TRBJ1-2; TRBD1 is a possible D gene (5 bases). This TCR came from a man aged 40-55 years with active or convalescent COVID-19. CDR3 DNA sequence: TGTGCCAGCAGCTTAGACAGGTTGGCTAACTATGGCTACACCTTC. It translates to CASSLDRLANYGYTF.